The rows below give T cell receptor beta chains drawn from one sample of a study of cytomegalovirus exposure and HLA in healthy donors. Clones were sequenced by immunoSEQ multiplex PCR, and TCRdb holds only the in-frame ones, with some missing. The sample yields some 140,000 clones, 65% to 75% seen once. The material sequenced was PBMCs. These receptors all come from a man younger than 40 in good health and CMV-seronegative. Both conserved end residues are part of each CDR3. Fields, in order: V gene, D gene, CDR3 protein. The D gene is left open where the match is weak.

TRBV15,NA,CATSRELQGSGNTEAFF
TRBV28,TRBD1,CASSSTGSNSPLHF
TRBV5-5,NA,CASSNSGAANYGYTF
TRBV19,NA,CASSAQGTGYTF
TRBV10-3,TRBD1,CAISVGQDTTYNYGYTF
TRBV7-3,TRBD2,CASNLMASGVSTDTQYF
TRBV19,NA,CASIPRTAPDTQYF
TRBV6-5,NA,CASSYVGRTGELFF
TRBV6-1,NA,CASSEALLASGNTIYF
TRBV6-5,TRBD1,CASSYGTAYNEQFF
TRBV6-1,NA,CASSVEGSGGDNSPLHF
TRBV21-1,NA,CASSRDRTATNEKLFF
TRBV5-1,TRBD1,CASSLGVRGYGYTF
TRBV4-2,NA,CASSQDRGLYEQYF
TRBV2,TRBD2,CASRRGGGALSTDTQYF
TRBV30,NA,CAWSGRWGQLNGYTF
TRBV12-5,NA,CASGLGTGEAFF
TRBV29-1,NA,CSVEGADGYTF
TRBV27,NA,CASSPPGGSYEQYF
TRBV7-2,TRBD1,CASSLLGDRDNSPLHF
TRBV28,NA,CASSLSQLSNQPQHF
TRBV28,TRBD1,CASSFTGTGLDTQYF
TRBV4-2,NA,CASSQDRGHYEQYF
TRBV7-6,NA,CASSPLGQNYGYTF
TRBV2,TRBD1,CASSRSKDRASSYNSPLHF
TRBV6-6,TRBD1,CASSNPDETGDYEQYF
TRBV6-6,NA,CASRYRVFGGDTQYF
TRBV5-4,TRBD1,CASSLEGARSTEAFF
TRBV7-2,NA,CASSLVPGNRFTEAFF
TRBV5-4,NA,CASSLDRATDTQYF
TRBV6-5,TRBD2,CASRRGGGRQTQYF